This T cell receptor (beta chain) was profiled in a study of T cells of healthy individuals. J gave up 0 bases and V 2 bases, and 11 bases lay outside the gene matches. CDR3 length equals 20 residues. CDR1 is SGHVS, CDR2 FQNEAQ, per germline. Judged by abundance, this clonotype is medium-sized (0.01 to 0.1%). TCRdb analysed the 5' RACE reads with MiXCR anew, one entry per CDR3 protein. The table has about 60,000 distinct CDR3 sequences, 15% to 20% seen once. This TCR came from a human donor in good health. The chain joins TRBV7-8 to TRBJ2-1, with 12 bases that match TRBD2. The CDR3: CASSLILAGGVFSSYNEQFF. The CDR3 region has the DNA TGTGCCAGCAGCTTAATTCTAGCGGGAGGGGTTTTCAGCTCCTACAATGAGCAGTTCTTC. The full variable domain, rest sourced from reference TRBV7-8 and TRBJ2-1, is GAGVSQSPRYKVAKRGQDVALRCDPISGHVSLFWYQQALGQGPEFLTYFQNEAQLDKSGLPSDRFFAERPEGSVSTLKIQRTQQEDSAVYLCASSLILAGGVFSSYNEQFFGPGTRLTVL.